A single sample is the source of the 24 T cell receptor beta chains below, sequenced in a study of T-cell reconstitution after alpha-beta-depleted transplantation in children. Unique molecular identifiers featured in how the TCRbeta library was prepared. TCRdb passed the PCR reads through MiXCR, listing each CDR3 protein once. Of about 480,000 distinct CDR3 sequences in the sample, around 13% were seen once. Sequenced material: PBMCs from the stem cell graft donor, taken from the stem cell graft. The receptors stem from a human donor who donated a stem cell graft to a child with combined immunodeficiency.

The chain has TRBV4-3 and TRBJ2-3; D gene unclear. Trimming left V 4 bases short and J 3 bases short, with 8 bases between. This CDR3 has 13 amino acids. CDR1 and CDR2 from the germline V gene are LGHNA and YSLEER. Here the CDR3 reads CASSPLPTDTQYF. CDR3 coding DNA: TGCGCCAGCAGCCCCCTTCCTACAGATACGCAGTATTTT.

In this sample, this clonotype turned up a few times. The gene calls are TRBV7-9 and TRBJ2-7, with D possibly being TRBD2 (5 bases). Trimming pared 1 base from V and 2 bases from J, leaving 15 bases between. Looked up from germline, CDR1 is SEHNR and CDR2 is FQNEAQ (reference sequence). The CDR3 has 16 amino acids. The DNA of the CDR3 is TGTGCCAGCAGCTTAGGAGGGCAGCGAACCACCTACGAGCAGTACTTC. Protein product: CASSLGGQRTTYEQYF.

This clonotype was counted many times. CDR3 nucleotides: TGTGCCAGCAGTGGGGGGGTACTCAGCTCCTATAATTCACCCCTCCACTTT. Translating it yields CASSGGVLSSYNSPLHF. The chain employs TRBV27 and TRBJ1-6; D perhaps matches TRBD1 (5 bases). With 5 bases removed from V and 0 bases from J, the gap between germline ends came to 14 bases. This CDR3 is built from 17 residues. Germline lookup yields CDR1 MNHEY and CDR2 SMNVEV (reference sequence).

There are a few counts of this clonotype. The J gene is TRBJ1-5, the V gene TRBV12-3 or TRBV12-4; D is possibly TRBD1 (5 bases). The V end lost 1 base, the J end lost 7 bases, and 14 bases lay between the germline ends. The CDR3 extends over 15 amino acids. Written as DNA, the CDR3 is TGTGCCAGCAGTTTAGGGCAGGGTCAATTACAGCCCCAGCATTTT. Translation gives CASSLGQGQLQPQHF.

The V gene is TRBV5-1, the J gene TRBJ2-7; a weak D match, TRBD2 (5 bases). CDR3 length equals 13 residues. CDR1 SGHRS and CDR2 YFSETQ come from the germline V gene. Between the trimmed V and J ends, which lost 4 bases and 4 bases, there was a span of 12 bases. In DNA, the CDR3 is TGCGCCAGCAGCCAACTTACGGGATACGAGCAGTACTTC. This codes for CASSQLTGYEQYF.

The chain uses TRBV14 and TRBJ2-7; D might be TRBD1 (7 bases). This CDR3 region has 13 residues. The V and J ends lost 6 bases and 3 bases respectively, with 12 bases between them. The germline gives CDR1 SGHDN, CDR2 FVKESK. In DNA form, the CDR3 reads TGTGCCAGCAGGGCAGGGGGAGGCTACGAGCAGTACTTC. It encodes CASRAGGGYEQYF. Full variable domain (rest looked up from reference TRBV14 and TRBJ2-7): EAGVTQFPSHSVIEKGQTVTLRCDPISGHDNLYWYRRVMGKEIKFLLHFVKESKQDESGMPNNRFLAERTGGTYSTLKVQPAELEDSGVYFCASRAGGGYEQYFGPGTRLTVT.

This clonotype was counted ten times or more. The chain employs TRBV6-5 and TRBJ1-1; D not resolved. In germline, CDR1 is MNHEY, CDR2 SVGAGI. This CDR3 is 15 amino acids long. The germline V and J ends were trimmed by 0 bases and 4 bases, with 12 bases remaining between them. The DNA for the CDR3 is TGTGCCAGCAGTTACTCCCCAAGGGCGGGCACTGAAGCTTTCTTT. Amino acid sequence: CASSYSPRAGTEAFF.

V and J are TRBV24-1 and TRBJ2-7; D may be TRBD1 (6 bases). The length of the CDR3 is 16 residues. The V end lost 3 bases, the J end lost 3 bases, and 17 bases lay between the germline ends. Germline V lookup: CDR1 KGHDR, CDR2 SFDVKD. CDR3 DNA sequence: TGTGCCACCAGTGATGGGCGCGGGTCAGGGGACTACGAGCAGTACTTC. This translates into CATSDGRGSGDYEQYF.

As DNA, the CDR3 is TGTGCCAGCACCATCGGACTCCCCGGGGAGCTGTTTTTT. Its protein product is CASTIGLPGELFF. The chain couples TRBV12-3 or TRBV12-4 to TRBJ2-2; tentative D call: TRBD2 (5 bases). V lost 7 bases to trimming and J lost 6 bases, with 12 bases between them. CDR3 length: 13 residues.

The J gene is TRBJ2-1, the V gene TRBV4-3, with 12 bases aligning to TRBD2. This CDR3 comprises 17 residues. CDR1 and CDR2 (germline): LGHNA, YSLEER. V was pared by 3 bases and J by 0 bases, with 3 bases of the junction left unmatched. The CDR3 loop reads CASSQTSGGSSYNEQFF. CDR3 DNA: TGCGCCAGCAGCCAGACTAGCGGGGGTTCCTCCTACAATGAGCAGTTCTTC.

This clonotype came up a few times. The chain is built from TRBV7-9 and TRBJ2-7; 8 positions agree with TRBD1. This CDR3 spans 15 amino acids. Germline assignment: CDR1 SEHNR and CDR2 FQNEAQ (reference sequence). Germline trimming cut 4 bases from V and 3 bases from J; bases unmatched to any gene: 8. In DNA, the CDR3 is TGTGCCAGCAGCTCAGCCGACAGGGGCTTCTACGAGCAGTACTTC. Translation gives CASSSADRGFYEQYF.

The chain has TRBV5-8 and TRBJ2-7; tentative D call: TRBD1 (5 bases). This CDR3 contains 14 residues. Germline assignment: CDR1 SGHTS and CDR2 YDEGEE. Trimming stripped 6 bases from V and 4 bases from J, with 17 bases between. The CDR3 region is CASIWGQGWYEQYF. As DNA, the CDR3 is TGTGCCAGCATCTGGGGCCAAGGTTGGTACGAGCAGTACTTC.

This chain joins TRBV7-9 and TRBJ2-7; a weak D match, TRBD1 (6 bases). The germline V and J ends were trimmed by 10 bases and 3 bases, with 19 bases remaining between them. CDR3 length: 14 residues. Germline loops: CDR1 SEHNR, CDR2 FQNEAQ (reference sequence). The CDR3 DNA reads as TGTGCCACTTGGCCCGGGACAACCTTCTACGAGCAGTACTTC. Encoded protein: CATWPGTTFYEQYF.

The V call is TRBV10-3, the J call TRBJ2-1, with D perhaps assigned TRBD1 or TRBD2 (5 bases each). This CDR3 has 15 residues. Trimming pared 6 bases from V and 7 bases from J, leaving 19 bases between. From germline, CDR1 is ENHRY and CDR2 SYGVKD. CDR3 in amino acids: CAISPWDPTGNEQFF. The CDR3 nucleotides read TGTGCCATCAGCCCCTGGGACCCCACTGGGAATGAGCAGTTCTTC.

The rearrangement links TRBV12-3 or TRBV12-4 to TRBJ2-7, with TRBD2 as a possible D gene (5 bases). CDR3 length equals 14 residues. V was trimmed by 4 bases and J by 2 bases, leaving 12 bases between them. CDR3 coding DNA: TGTGCCAGCAGTTCTCCGGGAAGACCCTACGAGCAGTACTTC. Residues: CASSSPGRPYEQYF.

The table lists this clonotype with a few counts. J is TRBJ1-4 and V is TRBV12-3 or TRBV12-4; 10 nucleotides agree with TRBD1. Germline trimming cut 4 bases from V and 7 bases from J; bases unmatched to any gene: 3. This CDR3 has 14 residues. CDR3 bases: TGTGCCAGCAGTTCCGGGACAGGGGCTGAAAAACTGTTTTTT. It translates to CASSSGTGAEKLFF.

In its sample, this clonotype was seen a few times. The chain combines TRBV11-1 with TRBJ2-1; 7 bases align to TRBD2. In germline, CDR1 is SGHAT, CDR2 FQDESV (reference sequence). This CDR3 spans 18 amino acids. J lost 2 bases, V lost 0 bases, and 10 bases had no gene match. The CDR3 region is CASSLALASPSPYNEQFF. The DNA for the CDR3 is TGTGCCAGCAGCTTAGCACTAGCGTCCCCCTCACCCTACAATGAGCAGTTCTTC.

The genes are TRBV10-3 and TRBJ2-3, with 13 bases fitting TRBD2. The ends lost 2 bases at V and 6 bases at J; junction bases unmatched: 11. The germline V gene encodes CDR1 ENHRY and CDR2 SYGVKD. The CDR3 sequence is 18 residues long. CDR3 region: CAISETRGLAGVVDTQYF. CDR3 coding DNA: TGTGCCATCAGTGAGACTCGAGGACTAGCGGGAGTCGTCGATACGCAGTATTTT.

The chain recombines TRBV27 with TRBJ1-5; D is ambiguous. Germline CDR1 MNHEY, CDR2 SMNVEV (reference sequence). CDR3 length: 14 residues. Trimming cost V 5 bases and J 0 bases, with 8 bases left between them. Written as DNA, the CDR3 is TGTGCCAGCAGTCTGGCAGTTAGCAATCAGCCCCAGCATTTT. This sequence encodes CASSLAVSNQPQHF.

This clonotype has a count of ten or more. The genes are TRBV20-1 and TRBJ2-1; 13 bases are a match to TRBD2. V lost 6 bases, J lost 7 bases, and 3 bases stayed unmatched. The CDR3 is made up of 13 amino acids. Germline values: CDR1 DFQATT, CDR2 SNEGSKA (reference sequence). DNA of the CDR3: TGCAGTGCCGGACTAGCGGGAGCAAATGAGCAGTTCTTC. This codes for CSAGLAGANEQFF.

This clonotype was observed a handful of times. The V gene is TRBV20-1, the J gene TRBJ2-1; D is possibly TRBD2 (6 bases). Germline CDR1 and CDR2: DFQATT and SNEGSKA (reference sequence). Trimming took off 5 bases at V and 12 bases at J, with 20 bases between the two ends. There are 13 residues in the CDR3. DNA of the CDR3: TGCAGTGCTCGTCCCGGGACTGATAGTAGGCAGTTCTTC. This encodes CSARPGTDSRQFF.

The CDR3 region has the DNA TGTGCCAGCAGTTTATCAGGGAGGAACGGCTACACCTTC. Translation gives CASSLSGRNGYTF. This chain uses TRBV27 with TRBJ1-2; D is uncertain. The V end lost 0 bases, the J end lost 8 bases, and 10 bases lay between the germline ends. Per germline, CDR1 MNHEY and CDR2 SMNVEV (reference sequence). The CDR3 has 13 residues.

This clonotype was detected ten times or more. The J gene is TRBJ1-1, the V gene TRBV18; 10 nucleotides match TRBD1. The trim removed 3 bases at V and 3 bases at J, leaving 4 bases unmatched. Germline V gene lookup returns CDR1 KGHSH and CDR2 LQKENI. CDR3 size: 15 residues. The CDR3 loop reads CASSPGGQGDTEAFF. CDR3 DNA sequence: TGTGCCAGCTCACCGGGCGGACAGGGGGACACTGAAGCTTTCTTT.

The genes are TRBV13 and TRBJ2-4, with 7 bases that match TRBD2. CDR3 length: 15 amino acids. V shed 5 bases, J shed 7 bases, and the junction held 11 bases outside the gene matches. CDR1 PRHDT and CDR2 FYEKMQ come from the germline V gene (reference sequence). CDR3 sequence (DNA): TGTGCCAGCAGCCCCCCCACGGGAGGAGATAACATTCAGTACTTC. It codes for CASSPPTGGDNIQYF.